There are many counts of the clone carrying this T cell receptor (beta chain). Its specificity is not known. The source of the sample is a study of CD8+CD57+ T cells in acquired aplastic anemia. Across the whole study: The study obtained an average of 3.2 ug of DNA from sorted CD4+ and CD8+ cells. Study outcomes and limitations: Patients and controls shared nearly 30 CD8+ CDR3 sequences, which appeared highly expressed in patients and within their immunodominant clones.

It was genomic DNA that served as the template for profiling TCR beta VDJ and CDR3. TCRdb analysed the reads with MiXCR anew, one entry per CDR3 protein. The sample has under 350,000 distinct CDR3 sequences, 50% to 65% seen once. Individuals selected for sequencing had exhibited CD8+CD57+ cell expansion on flow cytometry. This receptor was taken from a human donor with aplastic anemia. The source material was sorted CD4+, CD8+, or CD8+CD57+ T cells (not recorded which) from PBMCs.

CDR3 in amino acids: CASSPMTEQETQYF. Here the CDR3 DNA reads TGTGCCAGCAGCCCCATGACAGAACAAGAGACCCAGTACTTC. The chain recombines TRBV2 with TRBJ2-5, with D perhaps matching TRBD1 (5 bases). This CDR3 contains 14 residues. Trimming pared 6 bases from V and 2 bases from J, leaving 13 bases between. The germline V gene has CDR1 SNHLY and CDR2 FYNNEI. The full variable domain, its missing parts supplied by reference TRBV2 and TRBJ2-5, is EPEVTQTPSHQVTQMGQEVILRCVPISNHLYFYWYRQILGQKVEFLVSFYNNEISEKSEIFDDQFSVERPDGSNFTLKIRSTKLEDSAMYFCASSPMTEQETQYFGPGTRLLVL.